The T cell receptor (beta chain) described here comes from a study of spatial heterogeneity in lung cancer. Whole-study context: Alpha-chain detections were consistently fewer than beta-chain detections among the sequences. Within raw reads, each unique TCR and UMI combination appeared on average more than ten times. Findings of the study overall: Follow-up blood showed ubiquitous expanded tumor TCRs less than blood at resection did.

TCRdb analysed the 5' RACE reads with MiXCR anew, one entry per CDR3 protein. The sample lists around 87,000 distinct CDR3 sequences, 12% occurring once. The junction had 12 bases not matched to a gene; V was cut back by 6 bases and J by 0 bases. Germline V gives CDR1 DFQATT, CDR2 SNEGSKA (reference sequence). The CDR3 is 17 residues long. This clonotype was observed a few times. What it binds is unknown. Time point noted: sample taken at primary tumor resection. In each case, whole RNA from tumor, nontumor lung or frozen PBMC was sequenced unsorted. Samples came from 65 to 75 TRACERx patients with untreated early-stage lung cancer.

The chain couples TRBV20-1 to TRBJ1-5; 9 bases map to TRBD1. The sequencing used PBMCs, collected at surgery. This TCR derives from a male donor with early-stage non-small cell lung cancer. The CDR3 spells CSALGTGRVYSNQPQHF. CDR3 coding DNA: TGCAGTGCCCTTGGGACAGGGAGGGTGTATAGCAATCAGCCCCAGCATTTT.